This T cell receptor beta chain was obtained from a study of blood T cell repertoires in COVID-19. Overall study: Some COVID-19 samples were acute and others convalescent; all came from the United States, Italy and Spain. The cDNA or gDNA used as material had been derived from T cells, B-cell-depleted T cells, or PBMCs.

Data came from immunoSEQ multiplex PCR; TCRdb stores just in-frame clones and leaves some out. The table includes around 230,000 clones, roughly nine tenths detected once. The CDR3 is 15 amino acids. The V gene end was trimmed by 8 bases and the J gene end by 5 bases; junction bases not matched to a gene: 11. Germline CDR1 is LGHDT and CDR2 is YNNKEL (reference sequence). The gene calls are TRBV3-1 (or the pseudogene TRBV3-2) and TRBJ2-3, with 9 bases that match TRBD2. The material sequenced was PBMCs or T cells enriched from blood (not recorded which). The source of this sequence is a woman aged 25 to 39 with acute COVID-19. For the CDR3, the DNA is TGTGCCAGCCGCGACGCTAGCGGGGAGATAGATACGCAGTATTTT. Its translation is CASRDASGEIDTQYF.